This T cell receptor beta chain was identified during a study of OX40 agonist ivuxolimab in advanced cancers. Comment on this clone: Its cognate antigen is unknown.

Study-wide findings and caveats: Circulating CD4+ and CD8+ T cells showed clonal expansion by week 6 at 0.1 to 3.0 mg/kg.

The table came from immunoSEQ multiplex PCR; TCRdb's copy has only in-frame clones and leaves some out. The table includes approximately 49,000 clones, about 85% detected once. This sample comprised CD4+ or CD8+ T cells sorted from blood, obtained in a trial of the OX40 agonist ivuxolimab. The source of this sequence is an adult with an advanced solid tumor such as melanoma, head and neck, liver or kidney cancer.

The CDR3 bases are TGCGCCAGCAGCTTGGAAAGGGAGATAAACTATGGCTACACCTTC. It codes for CASSLEREINYGYTF. The chain combines TRBV5-1 with TRBJ1-2; D uncertain. In germline, CDR1 is SGHRS, CDR2 YFSETQ. This CDR3 spans 15 amino acids. V was cut by 0 bases and J by 2 bases, with 11 bases left in between.